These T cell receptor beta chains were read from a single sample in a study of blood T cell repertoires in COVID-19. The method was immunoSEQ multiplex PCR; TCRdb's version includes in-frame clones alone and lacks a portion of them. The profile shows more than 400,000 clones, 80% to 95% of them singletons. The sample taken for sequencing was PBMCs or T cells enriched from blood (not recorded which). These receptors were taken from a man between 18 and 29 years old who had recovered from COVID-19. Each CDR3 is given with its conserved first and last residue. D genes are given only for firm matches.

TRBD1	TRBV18	CASSEQGYGSYTF
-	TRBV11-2	CASSLELPGLEVYEQYF
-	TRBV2	CASTSPGAGNTIYF
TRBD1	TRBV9	CASSGGTGSYNEQFF
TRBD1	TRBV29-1	CSARDRGDQPQHF
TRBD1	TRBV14	CASSQGTGYQYF
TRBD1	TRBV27	CASSRTGSTVETQYF
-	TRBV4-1	CASSQNSMGNQPQHF
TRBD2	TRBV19	CASSLQWASGIQETQYF
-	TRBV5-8	CASSLEGGYQPQHF
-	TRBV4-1	CASSQVVERGYTF
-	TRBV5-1	CASSLSQGSGNTIYF